This T cell receptor beta chain originates from a study of CD8+CD57+ T cells in acquired aplastic anemia. Across the whole study: Roughly 3 ug was the average amount of DNA from sorted CD4+ and CD8+ cells.

In this sample, this clonotype turned up a few times. Profiles of TCR beta VDJ and CDR3 were generated from a genomic DNA template. TCRdb re-analysed the reads in MiXCR, keeping a single row per CDR3 protein. The sample shows around 33,000 distinct CDR3 sequences, roughly three quarters of them seen only once. The V segment lost 10 bases and the J segment 3 bases; nucleotides outside the gene matches: 11. The CDR3 length is 14 residues. CDR1 is MNHEY and CDR2 is SVGEGT in the germline V gene. The TCR comes from a human donor in good health, serving as a control. Sequenced sample: sorted CD4+, CD8+, or CD8+CD57+ T cells (not recorded which) from PBMCs. The chain joins TRBV6-2 or TRBV6-3 to TRBJ2-7; 8 bases map to TRBD1. CDR3 nucleotide sequence: TGTGCCACCTTTTCCCCGGGACAGGTCTACGAGCAGTACTTC. Translated, it gives CATFSPGQVYEQYF.